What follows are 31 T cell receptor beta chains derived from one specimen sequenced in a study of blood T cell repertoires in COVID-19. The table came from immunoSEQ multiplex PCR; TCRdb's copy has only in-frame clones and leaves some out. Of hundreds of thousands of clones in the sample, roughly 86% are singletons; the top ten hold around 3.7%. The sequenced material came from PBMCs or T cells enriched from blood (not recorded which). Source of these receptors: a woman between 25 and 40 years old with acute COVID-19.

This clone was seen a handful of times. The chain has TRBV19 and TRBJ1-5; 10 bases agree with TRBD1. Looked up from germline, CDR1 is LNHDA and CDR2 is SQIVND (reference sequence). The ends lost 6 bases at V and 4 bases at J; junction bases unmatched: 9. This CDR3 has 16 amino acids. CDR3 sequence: CASSDRGPRSNQPQHF. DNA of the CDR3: TGTGCCAGTAGCGACAGGGGGCCGAGGTCAAATCAGCCCCAGCATTTT.

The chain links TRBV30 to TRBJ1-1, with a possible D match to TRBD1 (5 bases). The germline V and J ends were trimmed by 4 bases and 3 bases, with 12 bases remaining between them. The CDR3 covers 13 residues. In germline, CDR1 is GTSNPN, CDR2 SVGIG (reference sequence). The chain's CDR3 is CAWIVGGDTEAFF. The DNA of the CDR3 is TGTGCCTGGATTGTTGGGGGGGACACTGAAGCTTTCTTT.

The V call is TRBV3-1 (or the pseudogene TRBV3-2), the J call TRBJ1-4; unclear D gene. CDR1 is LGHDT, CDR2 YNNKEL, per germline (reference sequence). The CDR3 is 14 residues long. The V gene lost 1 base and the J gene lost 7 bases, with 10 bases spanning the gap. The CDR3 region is CASSQGAQVEKLFF. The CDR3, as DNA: TGTGCCAGCAGCCAAGGGGCCCAAGTTGAAAAACTGTTTTTT.

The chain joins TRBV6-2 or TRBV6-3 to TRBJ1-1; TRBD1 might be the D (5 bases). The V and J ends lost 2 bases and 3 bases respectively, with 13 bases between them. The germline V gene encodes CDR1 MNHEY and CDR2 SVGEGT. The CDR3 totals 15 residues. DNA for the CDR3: TGTGCCAGCAGTTACCCGACCACAGGTTACACTGAAGCTTTCTTT. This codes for CASSYPTTGYTEAFF.

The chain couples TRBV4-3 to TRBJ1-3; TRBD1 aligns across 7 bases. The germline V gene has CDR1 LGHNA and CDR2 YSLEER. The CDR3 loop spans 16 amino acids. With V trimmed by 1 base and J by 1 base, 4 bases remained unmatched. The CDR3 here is CASSQGRGESGNTIYF. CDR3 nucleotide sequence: TGCGCCAGCAGCCAAGGCAGGGGGGAGTCTGGAAACACCATATATTTT.

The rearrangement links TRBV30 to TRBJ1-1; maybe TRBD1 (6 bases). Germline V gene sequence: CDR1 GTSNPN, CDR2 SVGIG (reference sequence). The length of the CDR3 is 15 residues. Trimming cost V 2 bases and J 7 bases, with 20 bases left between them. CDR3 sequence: CAWSLLDGGQGEAFF. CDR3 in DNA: TGTGCCTGGAGTCTCTTGGACGGGGGGCAGGGTGAAGCTTTCTTT.

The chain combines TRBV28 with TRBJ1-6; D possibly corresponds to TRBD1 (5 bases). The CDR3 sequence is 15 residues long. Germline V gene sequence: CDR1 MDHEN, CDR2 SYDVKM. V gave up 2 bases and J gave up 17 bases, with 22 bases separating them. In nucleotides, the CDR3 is TGTGCCAGCAGTTTAACGACACCAGTCTTAAAGGGGTTCCACTTT. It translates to CASSLTTPVLKGFHF.

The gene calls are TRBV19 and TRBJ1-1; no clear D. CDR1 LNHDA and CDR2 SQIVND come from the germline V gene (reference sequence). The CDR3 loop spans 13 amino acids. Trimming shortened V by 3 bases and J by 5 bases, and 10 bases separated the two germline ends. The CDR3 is CASSITGLTEAFF. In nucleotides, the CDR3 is TGTGCCAGTAGTATTACGGGTTTGACTGAAGCTTTCTTT.

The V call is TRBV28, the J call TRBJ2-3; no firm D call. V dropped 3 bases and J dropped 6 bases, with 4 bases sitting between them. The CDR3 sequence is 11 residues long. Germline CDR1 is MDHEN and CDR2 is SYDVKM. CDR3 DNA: TGTGCCAGCAGTTTGGCCGATACGCAGTATTTT. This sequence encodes CASSLADTQYF.

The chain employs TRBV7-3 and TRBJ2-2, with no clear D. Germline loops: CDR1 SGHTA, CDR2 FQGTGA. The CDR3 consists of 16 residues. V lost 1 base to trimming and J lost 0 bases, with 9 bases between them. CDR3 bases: TGTGCCAGCAGCTTAAGTAGCCCTCCGAACACCGGGGAGCTGTTTTTT. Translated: CASSLSSPPNTGELFF.

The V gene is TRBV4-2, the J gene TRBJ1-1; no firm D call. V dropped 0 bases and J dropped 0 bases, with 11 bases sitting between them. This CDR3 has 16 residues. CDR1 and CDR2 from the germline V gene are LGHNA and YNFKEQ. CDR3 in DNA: TGTGCCAGCAGCCAAGAGCCGCAACTGATGAACACTGAAGCTTTCTTT. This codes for CASSQEPQLMNTEAFF.

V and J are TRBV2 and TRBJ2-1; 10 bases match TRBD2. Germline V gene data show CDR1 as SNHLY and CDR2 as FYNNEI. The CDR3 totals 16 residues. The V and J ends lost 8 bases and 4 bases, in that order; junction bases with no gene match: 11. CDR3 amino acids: CASLLRTSGDYNEQFF. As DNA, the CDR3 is TGTGCCAGCCTGCTAAGGACTAGCGGTGATTACAATGAGCAGTTCTTC.

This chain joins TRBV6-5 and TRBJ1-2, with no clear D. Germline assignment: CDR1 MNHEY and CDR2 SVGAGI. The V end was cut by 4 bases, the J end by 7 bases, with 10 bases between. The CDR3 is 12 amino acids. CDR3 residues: CASSSSAGGYTF. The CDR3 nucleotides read TGTGCCAGCAGTTCCTCGGCGGGTGGCTACACCTTC.

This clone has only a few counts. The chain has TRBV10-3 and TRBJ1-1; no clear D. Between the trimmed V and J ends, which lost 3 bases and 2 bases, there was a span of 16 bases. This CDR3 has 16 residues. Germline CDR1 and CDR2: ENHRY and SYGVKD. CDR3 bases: TGTGCCATCAGTGATGATGGCAGGCCTGCTAACACTGAAGCTTTCTTT. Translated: CAISDDGRPANTEAFF.

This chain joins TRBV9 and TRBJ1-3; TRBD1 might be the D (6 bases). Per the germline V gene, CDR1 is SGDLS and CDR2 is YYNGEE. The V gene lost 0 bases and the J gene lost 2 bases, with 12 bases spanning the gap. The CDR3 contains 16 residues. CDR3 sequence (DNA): TGTGCCAGCAGCGTAGCGACCGCAGGGGCTGGAAACACCATATATTTT. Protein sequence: CASSVATAGAGNTIYF. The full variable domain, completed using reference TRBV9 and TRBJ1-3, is DSGVTQTPKHLITATGQRVTLRCSPRSGDLSVYWYQQSLDQGLQFLIQYYNGEERAKGNILERFSAQQFPDLHSELNLSSLELGDSALYFCASSVATAGAGNTIYFGEGSWLTVV.

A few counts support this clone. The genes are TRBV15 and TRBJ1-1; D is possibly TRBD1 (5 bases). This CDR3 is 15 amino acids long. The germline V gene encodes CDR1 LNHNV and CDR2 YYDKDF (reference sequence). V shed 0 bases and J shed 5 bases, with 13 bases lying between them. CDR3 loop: CATSRDRDLRTEAFF. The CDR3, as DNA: TGTGCCACCAGCAGAGATAGGGACTTGAGGACTGAAGCTTTCTTT.

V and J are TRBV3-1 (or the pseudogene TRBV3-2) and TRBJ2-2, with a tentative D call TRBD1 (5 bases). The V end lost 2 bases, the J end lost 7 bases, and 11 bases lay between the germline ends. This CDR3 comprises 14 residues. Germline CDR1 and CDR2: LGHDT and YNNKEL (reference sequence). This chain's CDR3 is CASSQLGAVGELFF. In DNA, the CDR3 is TGTGCCAGCAGCCAACTAGGGGCGGTCGGGGAGCTGTTTTTT.

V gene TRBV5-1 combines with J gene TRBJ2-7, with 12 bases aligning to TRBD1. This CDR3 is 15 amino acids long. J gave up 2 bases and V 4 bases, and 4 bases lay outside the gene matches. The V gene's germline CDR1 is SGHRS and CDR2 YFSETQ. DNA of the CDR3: TGCGCCAGCAGCGTGGGACAGGGGGCTGCCTACGAGCAGTACTTC. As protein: CASSVGQGAAYEQYF. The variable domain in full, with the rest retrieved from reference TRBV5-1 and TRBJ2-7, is KAGVTQTPRYLIKTRGQQVTLSCSPISGHRSVSWYQQTPGQGLQFLFEYFSETQRNKGNFPGRFSGRQFSNSRSEMNVSTLELGDSALYLCASSVGQGAAYEQYFGPGTRLTVT.

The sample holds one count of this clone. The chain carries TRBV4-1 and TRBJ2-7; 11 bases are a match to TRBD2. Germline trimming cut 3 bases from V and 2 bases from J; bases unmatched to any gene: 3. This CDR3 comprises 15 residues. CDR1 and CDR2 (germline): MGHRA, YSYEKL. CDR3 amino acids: CASSHLAGGPYEQYF. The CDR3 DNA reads TGCGCCAGCAGCCATCTAGCGGGGGGCCCCTACGAGCAGTACTTC.

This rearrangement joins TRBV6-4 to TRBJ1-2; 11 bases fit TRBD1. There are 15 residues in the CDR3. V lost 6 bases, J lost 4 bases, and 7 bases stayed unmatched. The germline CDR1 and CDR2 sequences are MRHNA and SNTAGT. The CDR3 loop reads CASRNTGTGGYGYTF. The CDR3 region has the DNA TGTGCCAGCAGAAACACAGGGACAGGGGGCTATGGCTACACCTTC.

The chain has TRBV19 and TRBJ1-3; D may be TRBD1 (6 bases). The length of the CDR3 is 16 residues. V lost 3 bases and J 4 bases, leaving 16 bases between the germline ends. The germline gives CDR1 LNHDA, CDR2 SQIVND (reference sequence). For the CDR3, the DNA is TGTGCCAGTAGTATTTGGAGTTCAGGGGACGGAAACACCATATATTTT. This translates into CASSIWSSGDGNTIYF.

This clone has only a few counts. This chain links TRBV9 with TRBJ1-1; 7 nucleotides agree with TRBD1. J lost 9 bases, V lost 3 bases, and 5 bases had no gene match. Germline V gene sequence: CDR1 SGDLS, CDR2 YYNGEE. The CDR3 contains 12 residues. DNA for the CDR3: TGTGCCAGCAGCGACTGGACAGGAAAAGCTTTCTTT. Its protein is CASSDWTGKAFF.

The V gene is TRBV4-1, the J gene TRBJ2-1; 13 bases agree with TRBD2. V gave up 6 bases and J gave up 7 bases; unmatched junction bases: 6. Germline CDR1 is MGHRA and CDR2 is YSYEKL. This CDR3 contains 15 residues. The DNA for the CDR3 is TGCGCCAGCAGGACCGGGACTAGCGGGGAGAATGAGCAGTTCTTC. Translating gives CASRTGTSGENEQFF.

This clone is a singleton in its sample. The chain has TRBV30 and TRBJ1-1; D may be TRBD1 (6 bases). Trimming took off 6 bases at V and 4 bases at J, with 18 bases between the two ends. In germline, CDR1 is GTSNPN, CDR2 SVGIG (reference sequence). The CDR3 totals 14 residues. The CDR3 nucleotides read TGTGCCTGCCTGAGGGGGGGGTTTGGCACTGAAGCTTTCTTT. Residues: CACLRGGFGTEAFF.

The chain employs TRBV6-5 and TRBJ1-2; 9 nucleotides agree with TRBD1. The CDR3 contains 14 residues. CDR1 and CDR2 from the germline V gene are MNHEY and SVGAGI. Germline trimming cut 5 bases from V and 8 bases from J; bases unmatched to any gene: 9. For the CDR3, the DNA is TGTGCCAGCAGTAACCTACAGGGGGCGCGCGGCTACACCTTC. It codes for CASSNLQGARGYTF.

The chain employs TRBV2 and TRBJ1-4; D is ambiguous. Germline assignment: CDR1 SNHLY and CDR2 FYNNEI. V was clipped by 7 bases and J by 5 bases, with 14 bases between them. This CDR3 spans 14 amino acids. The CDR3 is CASKEPPSNEKLFF. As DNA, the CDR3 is TGTGCCAGCAAGGAGCCACCTTCAAATGAAAAACTGTTTTTT.

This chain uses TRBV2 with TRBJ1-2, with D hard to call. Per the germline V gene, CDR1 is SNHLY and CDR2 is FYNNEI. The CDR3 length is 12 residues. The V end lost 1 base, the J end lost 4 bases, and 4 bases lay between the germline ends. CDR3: CASSEVSYGYTF. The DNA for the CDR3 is TGTGCCAGCAGTGAAGTCAGCTATGGCTACACCTTC.

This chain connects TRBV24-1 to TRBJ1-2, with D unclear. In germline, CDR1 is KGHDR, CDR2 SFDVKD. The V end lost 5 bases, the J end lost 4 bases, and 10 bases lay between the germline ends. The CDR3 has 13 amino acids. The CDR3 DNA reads TGTGCCACCAGTGGTCAGCGGGGCTATGGCTACACCTTC. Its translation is CATSGQRGYGYTF.

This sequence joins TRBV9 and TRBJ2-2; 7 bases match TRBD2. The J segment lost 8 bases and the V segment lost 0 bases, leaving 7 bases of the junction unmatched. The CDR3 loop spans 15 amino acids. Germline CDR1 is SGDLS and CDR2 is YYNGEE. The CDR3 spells CASSVAGGFGGELFF. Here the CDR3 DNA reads TGTGCCAGCAGCGTAGCGGGGGGTTTCGGTGGGGAGCTGTTTTTT.

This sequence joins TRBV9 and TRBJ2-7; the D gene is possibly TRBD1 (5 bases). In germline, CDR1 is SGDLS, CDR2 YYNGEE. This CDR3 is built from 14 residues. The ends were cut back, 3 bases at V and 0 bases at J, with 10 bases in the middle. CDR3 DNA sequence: TGTGCCAGCAGCGGGGGCCCTTACTCCTACGAGCAGTACTTC. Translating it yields CASSGGPYSYEQYF.

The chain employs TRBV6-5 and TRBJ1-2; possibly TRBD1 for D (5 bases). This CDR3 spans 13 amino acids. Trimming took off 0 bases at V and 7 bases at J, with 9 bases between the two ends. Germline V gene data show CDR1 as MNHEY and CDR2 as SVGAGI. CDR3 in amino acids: CASSYSWGRGYTF. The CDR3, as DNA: TGTGCCAGCAGTTACTCTTGGGGCCGTGGCTACACCTTC.